What follows are 23 T cell receptor beta chains derived from one specimen sequenced in a study of human T cells and chemical hapten exposure. Time point meaning: patch test 1, 2 weeks after DPC sensitization. The treatment: therapeutic diphenylcyclopropenone sensitization with weekly scalp DPC. TCRdb reprocessed the RACE reads via MiXCR and lists one record per CDR3 protein. The table shows tens of thousands of distinct CDR3 sequences, with more than 9% occurring only once. The input for sequencing was whole blood, taken in connection with sensitization to the hapten diphenylcyclopropenone (DPC). The source of these receptors is a man in his forties with alopecia areata. Some clones in this sample may be carry-over from other donors' samples.

The sample holds a few counts of this clonotype. The V and J genes are TRBV2 and TRBJ1-4; D not resolved. V lost 7 bases and J 5 bases, leaving 11 bases between the germline ends. The CDR3 spans 13 residues. Germline lookup yields CDR1 SNHLY and CDR2 FYNNEI. The CDR3 sequence is CASTGGINEKLFF. DNA of the CDR3: TGTGCCAGCACGGGTGGGATCAATGAAAAACTGTTTTTT.

This clonotype was counted ten times or more. V gene TRBV28 combines with J gene TRBJ1-1, with 8 bases aligning to TRBD1. Germline CDR1 MDHEN, CDR2 SYDVKM. The CDR3 runs 14 residues. V was pared by 2 bases and J by 1 base, with 0 bases of the junction left unmatched. Here the CDR3 DNA reads TGTGCCAGCAGTTTAGACAGGGGGAACACTGAAGCTTTCTTT. Its translation: CASSLDRGNTEAFF.

This clonotype turned up a few times. This chain joins TRBV29-1 and TRBJ1-1; D is undetermined. The CDR3 has 13 amino acids. Germline V gives CDR1 SQVTM, CDR2 ANQGSEA. The V end lost 4 bases, the J end lost 1 base, and 10 bases lay between the germline ends. This chain's CDR3 is CSVVAASNTEAFF. Written as DNA, the CDR3 is TGCAGCGTTGTGGCGGCGTCGAACACTGAAGCTTTCTTT.

J is TRBJ1-6 and V is TRBV18; unclear D gene. V lost 1 base and J lost 6, with 10 bases in between. Germline loops: CDR1 KGHSH, CDR2 LQKENI. The CDR3 totals 15 residues. The CDR3 spells CASSPLEYPNSPLHF. In nucleotides, the CDR3 is TGTGCCAGCTCACCACTCGAGTACCCTAATTCACCCCTCCACTTT.

The chain joins TRBV28 to TRBJ2-7; the match to TRBD2 covers 8 bases. Germline V CDR1 and CDR2: MDHEN, SYDVKM. CDR3 length equals 15 residues. V was pared by 6 bases and J by 6 bases, with 13 bases of the junction left unmatched. The chain's CDR3 is CASRRTGLGGGEQYF. In nucleotides, the CDR3 is TGTGCCAGCAGGAGAACGGGACTAGGAGGTGGCGAGCAGTACTTC.

This clonotype was recorded a few times. The J gene is TRBJ2-3, the V gene TRBV12-5, with 11 nucleotides matching TRBD2. The CDR3 contains 14 residues. Trimming at V came to 1 base and at J to 10 bases, leaving 4 bases not matched to a gene. The germline V gene has CDR1 LGHNT and CDR2 FRNRAP. The CDR3: CASGLDTSGSSQYF. The CDR3 DNA follows: TGTGCTAGTGGTTTGGATACTAGCGGGAGCTCGCAGTATTTT.

This sequence joins TRBV10-3 and TRBJ2-7; TRBD1 agrees at 7 bases. CDR1 is ENHRY, CDR2 SYGVKD, per germline. Germline trimming cut 3 bases from V and 2 bases from J; bases unmatched to any gene: 1. The CDR3 loop spans 13 amino acids. The CDR3 nucleotides are TGTGCCATCAGTGACGGGACAGCCTACGAGCAGTACTTC. Its protein is CAISDGTAYEQYF.

The chain has TRBV6-5 and TRBJ2-5, with D perhaps matching TRBD2 (6 bases). Germline CDR1 MNHEY, CDR2 SVGAGI. This CDR3 comprises 17 residues. Between the trimmed V and J ends, which lost 5 bases and 4 bases, there was a span of 23 bases. The CDR3 protein is CASSRLVWENQGETQYF. The CDR3 DNA sequence: TGTGCCAGCAGTCGACTAGTCTGGGAGAACCAAGGAGAGACCCAGTACTTC.

This clonotype was counted many times. The chain has TRBV9 and TRBJ2-3; 8 bases fit TRBD2. This CDR3 region has 15 residues. The trim removed 3 bases at V and 6 bases at J, leaving 9 bases unmatched. Germline V lookup: CDR1 SGDLS, CDR2 YYNGEE. CDR3 in amino acids: CASSGTSGGTDTQYF. In nucleotides, the CDR3 is TGTGCCAGCAGCGGTACTAGCGGAGGGACGGATACGCAGTATTTT.

This clonotype has only a few counts. The chain links TRBV18 to TRBJ2-7, with D possibly TRBD2 on 5 matching bases. The germline V gene has CDR1 KGHSH and CDR2 LQKENI. This CDR3 has 14 amino acids. V shed 3 bases and J shed 2 bases, with 11 bases lying between them. CDR3 nucleotides: TGTGCCAGCTCACCTGCCGAGGGAACCTACGAGCAGTACTTC. Amino acid sequence: CASSPAEGTYEQYF. The full variable domain, its missing parts supplied by reference TRBV18 and TRBJ2-7, is NAGVMQNPRHLVRRRGQEARLRCSPMKGHSHVYWYRQLPEEGLKFMVYLQKENIIDESGMPKERFSAEFPKEGPSILRIQQVVRGDSAAYFCASSPAEGTYEQYFGPGTRLTVT.

This clonotype was detected a few times. The chain is built from TRBV12-3 or TRBV12-4 and TRBJ2-3, with 7 nucleotides matching TRBD2. The J segment lost 1 base and the V segment lost 6 bases, leaving 7 bases of the junction unmatched. The CDR3 spans 15 residues. Here the CDR3 DNA reads TGTGCCAGCAGGATACGTAGCGGGCGCACAGATACGCAGTATTTT. It yields the protein CASRIRSGRTDTQYF.

This clonotype was counted at least ten times. This chain uses TRBV7-2 with TRBJ1-4; the match to TRBD1 covers 9 bases. The CDR3 loop spans 15 amino acids. Germline CDR1 reads SGHTA; CDR2 reads FQGNSA. V lost 4 bases, J lost 3 bases, and 3 bases stayed unmatched. CDR3: CASSSTGGSNEKLFF. CDR3 sequence (DNA): TGTGCCAGCAGCTCTACAGGGGGCTCTAATGAAAAACTGTTTTTT.

This clonotype has more than one count but fewer than ten. The chain couples TRBV7-2 to TRBJ2-6, with TRBD1 matching over 7 bases. Germline lookup yields CDR1 SGHTA and CDR2 FQGNSA. Losses at the gene ends were 10 bases for V and 2 bases for J; bases not matched to a gene: 5. The CDR3 is 14 residues long. CDR3 protein: CAKGGPAGANVLTF. CDR3 coding DNA: TGTGCCAAAGGGGGCCCAGCTGGGGCCAACGTCCTGACTTTC.

This chain joins TRBV6-2 or TRBV6-3 and TRBJ2-1, with D unclear. Germline V gene sequence: CDR1 MNHEY, CDR2 SVGEGT. This CDR3 is built from 11 residues. V shed 6 bases and J shed 9 bases, with 9 bases lying between them. The DNA of the CDR3 is TGTGCCAGCAGGATAGCTGCTGAGCAGTTCTTC. This codes for CASRIAAEQFF.

The chain employs TRBV11-3 and TRBJ2-5, with D tentatively TRBD1 (5 bases). This CDR3 region has 12 residues. From germline, CDR1 is SGHNT and CDR2 YENEEA. The V gene lost 5 bases and the J gene lost 7 bases, with 11 bases spanning the gap. CDR3 nucleotides: TGTGCCAGCAGCAAGGATACAGGGACCCAGTACTTC. Translating it yields CASSKDTGTQYF. Combining the CDR3 with reference TRBV11-3 and TRBJ2-5 gives the whole variable domain EAGVVQSPRYKIIEKKQPVAFWCNPISGHNTLYWYLQNLGQGPELLIRYENEEAVDDSQLPKDRFSAERLKGVDSTLKIQPAELGDSAVYLCASSKDTGTQYFGPGTRLLVL.

In its sample, this clonotype was seen a few times. V usage is TRBV10-3 and J usage is TRBJ2-7; perhaps TRBD1 as D (5 bases). The CDR3 covers 14 residues. Per the germline V gene, CDR1 is ENHRY and CDR2 is SYGVKD. V was cut by 2 bases and J by 3 bases, with 11 bases left in between. The chain's CDR3 is CAISEGATNYEQYV. The CDR3 nucleotides read TGTGCCATCAGTGAGGGGGCCACAAACTACGAGCAGTACGTC.

Concerning this clonotype itself: This may come from a read error, since a much larger clone is one base off. The chain joins TRBV3-1 to TRBJ1-5; D not certain. Near its end, the DNA agrees better with TRBJ2-3, so the J call may be wrong. Germline CDR1 and CDR2: LGHDT and YNNKEL (reference sequence). The CDR3 extends over 12 amino acids. CDR3 amino acids: CASSQGSRPQYF. CDR3 in DNA: TGTGCCAGCAGCCAAGGATCACGGCCCCAGTATTTT.

Many counts were recorded for this clonotype. This chain uses TRBV11-2 with TRBJ1-5; no clear D gene. This CDR3 region has 13 residues. Trimming took off 1 base at V and 7 bases at J, with 8 bases between the two ends. Germline-derived CDR1 and CDR2 are SGHAT and FQNNGV. CDR3 region: CASSLGEKQPQHF. The CDR3 nucleotides read TGTGCCAGCAGCTTAGGAGAAAAACAGCCCCAGCATTTT. Full variable domain (remainder filled in from reference TRBV11-2 and TRBJ1-5): EAGVAQSPRYKIIEKRQSVAFWCNPISGHATLYWYQQILGQGPKLLIQFQNNGVVDDSQLPKDRFSAERLKGVDSTLKIQPAKLEDSAVYLCASSLGEKQPQHFGDGTRLSIL.

This clonotype appeared a few times. The chain employs TRBV18 and TRBJ2-7; TRBD2 matches 14 bases. The germline V gene encodes CDR1 KGHSH and CDR2 LQKENI. The CDR3 is 17 residues long. V shed 2 bases, J shed 6 bases, and the junction held 9 bases outside the gene matches. The CDR3 sequence: CASSPVPGLAGGGEQYV. The CDR3 DNA follows: TGTGCCAGCTCACCAGTACCCGGACTAGCGGGAGGCGGCGAGCAGTACGTC.

V and J are TRBV5-1 and TRBJ1-6; D is perhaps TRBD1 (6 bases). With 2 bases removed from V and 2 bases from J, the gap between germline ends came to 8 bases. Per germline, CDR1 SGHRS and CDR2 YFSETQ. The CDR3 totals 15 residues. The CDR3 bases are TGCGCCAGCAGCTTTTCAGGGGCCTATAATTCACCCCTCCACTTT. Translated: CASSFSGAYNSPLHF. Using reference TRBV5-1 and TRBJ1-6 for the parts outside the CDR3, the full variable domain is KAGVTQTPRYLIKTRGQQVTLSCSPISGHRSVSWYQQTPGQGLQFLFEYFSETQRNKGNFPGRFSGRQFSNSRSEMNVSTLELGDSALYLCASSFSGAYNSPLHFGNGTRLTVT.

The chain links TRBV24-1 to TRBJ2-2; TRBD2 matches at 7 bases. Germline V gene lookup returns CDR1 KGHDR and CDR2 SFDVKD. Trimming cost V 7 bases and J 4 bases; bases outside gene matches: 11. CDR3 length: 16 residues. CDR3 DNA sequence: TGTGCCACCAGCCACCCTGGGACTACCTCCACCGGGGAGCTGTTTTTT. It encodes CATSHPGTTSTGELFF.

This clonotype was counted ten times or more. The rearrangement uses TRBV5-1 and TRBJ1-4, with 9 bases that match TRBD1. Germline assignment: CDR1 SGHRS and CDR2 YFSETQ. This CDR3 spans 15 amino acids. The V gene end was trimmed by 5 bases and the J gene end by 5 bases; junction bases not matched to a gene: 7. The CDR3 DNA reads TGCGCCAGCAGAAGTACGGGACAGGGAAATGAAAAACTGTTTTTT. It codes for CASRSTGQGNEKLFF.

V and J are TRBV11-3 and TRBJ1-5; no firm D call. The germline gives CDR1 SGHNT, CDR2 YENEEA. The CDR3 runs 11 residues. Trimming removed 7 bases from V and 5 bases from J, with 6 bases in between. CDR3 residues: CASTCYQPQHF. CDR3 DNA: TGTGCCAGCACCTGCTATCAGCCCCAGCATTTT. Complete variable domain (other parts from reference TRBV11-3 and TRBJ1-5): EAGVVQSPRYKIIEKKQPVAFWCNPISGHNTLYWYLQNLGQGPELLIRYENEEAVDDSQLPKDRFSAERLKGVDSTLKIQPAELGDSAVYLCASTCYQPQHFGDGTRLSIL.